The T cell receptor (beta chain) described here comes from a study of Ad26.COV2.S vaccination and SARS-CoV-2 variants. Whole-study results and caveats: Analyses of TCR breadth and depth may have underestimated total T cell responses. Similar non-spike TCR breadth was observed in recipients of vaccine and of placebo.

Sequenced by immunoSEQ multiplex PCR; TCRdb stores in-frame clones only, minus some. The sample holds around 320,000 clones, about nine tenths seen once. Treatment specified: over 15 received Ad26.COV2.S at low or high dose, single or two shots; a few received placebo; per-sample allocation not given. On day 63 after the first injection, vaccine and placebo recipients gave samples. A Boston donor was an adult aged 18-55 years. Ad26.COV2.S expressed prefusion-stabilized spike from the original Wuhan strain. This clone was counted once. Its matching antigen is unknown. The length of the CDR3 is 15 residues. The germline gives CDR1 SGHTA, CDR2 FQGNSA. With 1 base removed from V and 9 bases from J, the gap between germline ends came to 16 bases.

The source was peripheral blood, collected in a trial of Ad26.COV2.S vaccine versus placebo. This TCR was recovered from a person aged 18-65 years who received the Ad26.COV2.S COVID-19 vaccine or a placebo. The genes are TRBV7-2 and TRBJ1-5; the D gene is possibly TRBD1 (5 bases). The CDR3 here is CASSLEGEGARPQHF. The CDR3 region has the DNA TGTGCCAGCAGCTTAGAGGGCGAAGGGGCCCGGCCCCAGCATTTT.